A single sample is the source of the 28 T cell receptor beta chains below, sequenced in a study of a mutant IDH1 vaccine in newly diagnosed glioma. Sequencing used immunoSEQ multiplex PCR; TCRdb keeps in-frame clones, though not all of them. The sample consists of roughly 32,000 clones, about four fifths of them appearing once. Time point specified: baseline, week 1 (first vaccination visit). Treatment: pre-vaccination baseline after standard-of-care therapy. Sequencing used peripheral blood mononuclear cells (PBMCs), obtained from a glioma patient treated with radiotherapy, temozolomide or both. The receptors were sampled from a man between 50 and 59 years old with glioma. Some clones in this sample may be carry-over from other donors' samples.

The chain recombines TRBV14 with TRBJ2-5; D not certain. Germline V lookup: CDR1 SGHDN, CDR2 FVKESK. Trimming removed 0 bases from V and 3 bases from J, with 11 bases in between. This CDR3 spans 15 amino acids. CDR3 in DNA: TGTGCCAGCAGCCAAGATTGGGCTGGAAAAGAGACCCAGTACTTC. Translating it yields CASSQDWAGKETQYF.

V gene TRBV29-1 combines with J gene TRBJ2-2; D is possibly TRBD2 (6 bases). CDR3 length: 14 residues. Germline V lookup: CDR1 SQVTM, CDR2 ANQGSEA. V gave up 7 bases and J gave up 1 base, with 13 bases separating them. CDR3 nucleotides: TGCAGCGCCGCCGGGACTGTGAACACCGGGGAGCTGTTTTTT. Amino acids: CSAAGTVNTGELFF.

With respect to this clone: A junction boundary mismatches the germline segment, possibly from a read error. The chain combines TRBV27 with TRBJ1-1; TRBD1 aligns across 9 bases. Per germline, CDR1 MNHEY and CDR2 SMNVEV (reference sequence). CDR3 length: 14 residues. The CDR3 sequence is CASTLTGGNTEAFF. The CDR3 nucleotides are TGTGCCAGCACTTTAACAGGGGGCAACACTGAAGCTTTCTTT.

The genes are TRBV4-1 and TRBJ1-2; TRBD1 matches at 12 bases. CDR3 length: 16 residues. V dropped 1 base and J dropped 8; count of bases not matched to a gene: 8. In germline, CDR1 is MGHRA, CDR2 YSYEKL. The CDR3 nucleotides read TGCGCCAGCAGCCAAGGGGACAGGGGGCGGCCTCAAGGCTACACCTTC. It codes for CASSQGDRGRPQGYTF.

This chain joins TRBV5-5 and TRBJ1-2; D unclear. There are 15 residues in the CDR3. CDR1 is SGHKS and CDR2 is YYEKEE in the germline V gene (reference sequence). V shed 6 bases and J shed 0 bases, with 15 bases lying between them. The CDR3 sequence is CASTQHADSNYGYTF. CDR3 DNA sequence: TGTGCCAGCACTCAGCATGCCGATTCTAACTATGGCTACACCTTC. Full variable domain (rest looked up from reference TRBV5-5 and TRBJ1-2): DAGVTQSPTHLIKTRGQQVTLRCSPISGHKSVSWYQQVLGQGPQFIFQYYEKEERGRGNFPDRFSARQFPNYSSELNVNALLLGDSALYLCASTQHADSNYGYTFGSGTRLTVV.

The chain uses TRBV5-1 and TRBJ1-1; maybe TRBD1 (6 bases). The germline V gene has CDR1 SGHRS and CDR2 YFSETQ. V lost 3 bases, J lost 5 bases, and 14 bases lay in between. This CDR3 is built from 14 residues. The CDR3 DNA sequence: TGCGCCAGCAGCTCCGGACAGCCAGGGACTGAAGCTTTCTTT. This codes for CASSSGQPGTEAFF.

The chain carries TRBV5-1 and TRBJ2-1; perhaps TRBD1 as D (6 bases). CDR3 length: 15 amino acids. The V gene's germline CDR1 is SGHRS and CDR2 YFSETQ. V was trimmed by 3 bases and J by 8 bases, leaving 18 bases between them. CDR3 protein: CASSSQGTPRDEQFF. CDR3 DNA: TGCGCCAGCAGCTCGCAGGGGACCCCCAGGGATGAGCAGTTCTTC.

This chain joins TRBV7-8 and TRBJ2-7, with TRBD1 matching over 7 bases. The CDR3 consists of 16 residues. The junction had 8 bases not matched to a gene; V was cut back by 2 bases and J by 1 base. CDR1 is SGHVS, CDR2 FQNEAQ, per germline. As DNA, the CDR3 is TGTGCCAGCAGCTTAACAACAGGGGATTGGTCCTACGAGCAGTACTTC. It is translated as CASSLTTGDWSYEQYF.

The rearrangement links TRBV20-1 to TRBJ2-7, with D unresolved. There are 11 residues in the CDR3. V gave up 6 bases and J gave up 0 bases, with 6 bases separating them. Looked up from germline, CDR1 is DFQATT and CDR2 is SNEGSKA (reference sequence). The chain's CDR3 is CSAPSSYEQYF. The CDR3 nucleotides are TGCAGTGCCCCTAGCTCCTACGAGCAGTACTTC.

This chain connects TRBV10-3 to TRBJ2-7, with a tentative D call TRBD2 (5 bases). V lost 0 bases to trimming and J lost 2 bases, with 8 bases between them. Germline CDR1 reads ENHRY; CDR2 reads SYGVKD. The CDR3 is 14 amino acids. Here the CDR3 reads CAISESTGTYEQYF. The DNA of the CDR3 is TGTGCCATCAGTGAGTCCACGGGAACCTACGAGCAGTACTTC.

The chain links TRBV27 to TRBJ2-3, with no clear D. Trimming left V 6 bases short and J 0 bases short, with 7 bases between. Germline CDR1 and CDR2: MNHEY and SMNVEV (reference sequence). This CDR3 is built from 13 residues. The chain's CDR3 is CASRLDSTDTQYF. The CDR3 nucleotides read TGTGCCAGCAGGTTGGACAGCACAGATACGCAGTATTTT.

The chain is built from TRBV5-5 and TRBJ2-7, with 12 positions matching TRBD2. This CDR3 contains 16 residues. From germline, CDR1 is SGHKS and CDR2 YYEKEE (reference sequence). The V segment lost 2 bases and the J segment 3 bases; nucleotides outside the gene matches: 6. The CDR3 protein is CASSFETSGSFYEQYF. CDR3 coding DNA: TGTGCCAGCAGCTTTGAGACTAGCGGGAGTTTCTACGAGCAGTACTTC. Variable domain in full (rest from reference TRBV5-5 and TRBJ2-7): DAGVTQSPTHLIKTRGQQVTLRCSPISGHKSVSWYQQVLGQGPQFIFQYYEKEERGRGNFPDRFSARQFPNYSSELNVNALLLGDSALYLCASSFETSGSFYEQYFGPGTRLTVT.

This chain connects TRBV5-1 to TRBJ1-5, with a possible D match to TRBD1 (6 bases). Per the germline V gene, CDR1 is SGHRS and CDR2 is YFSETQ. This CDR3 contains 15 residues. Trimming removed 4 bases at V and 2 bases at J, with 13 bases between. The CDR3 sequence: CASSLQGGGNQPQHF. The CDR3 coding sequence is TGCGCCAGCAGCCTACAGGGAGGGGGCAATCAGCCCCAGCATTTT.

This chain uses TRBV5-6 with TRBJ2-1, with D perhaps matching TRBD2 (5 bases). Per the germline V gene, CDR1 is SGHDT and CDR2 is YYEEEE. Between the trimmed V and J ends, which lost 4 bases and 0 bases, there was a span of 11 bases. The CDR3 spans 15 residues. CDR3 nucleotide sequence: TGTGCCAGCAGCCGCGGGTGGAGCTCCTACAATGAGCAGTTCTTC. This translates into CASSRGWSSYNEQFF.

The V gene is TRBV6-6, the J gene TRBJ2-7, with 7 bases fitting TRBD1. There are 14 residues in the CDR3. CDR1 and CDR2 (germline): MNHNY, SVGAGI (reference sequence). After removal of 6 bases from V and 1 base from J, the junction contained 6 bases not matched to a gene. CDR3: CASSHQDRSYEQYF. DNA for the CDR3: TGTGCCAGCAGCCATCAGGACAGGTCCTACGAGCAGTACTTC.

The CDR3 sequence: CASSVMTVNTEAFF. The CDR3 DNA reads TGTGCCAGCAGCGTTATGACGGTGAACACTGAAGCTTTCTTT. The gene calls are TRBV5-5 and TRBJ1-1, with no clear D. This CDR3 contains 14 residues. V was pared by 4 bases and J by 0 bases, with 10 bases between. Germline V gives CDR1 SGHKS, CDR2 YYEKEE (reference sequence). Using reference TRBV5-5 and TRBJ1-1 for the parts outside the CDR3, the full variable domain is DAGVTQSPTHLIKTRGQQVTLRCSPISGHKSVSWYQQVLGQGPQFIFQYYEKEERGRGNFPDRFSARQFPNYSSELNVNALLLGDSALYLCASSVMTVNTEAFFGQGTRLTVV.

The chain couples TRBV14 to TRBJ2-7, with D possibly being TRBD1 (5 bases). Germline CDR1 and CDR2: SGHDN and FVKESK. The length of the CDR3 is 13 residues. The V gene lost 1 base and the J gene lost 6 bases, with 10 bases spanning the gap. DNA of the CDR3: TGTGCCAGCAGCCAAGGGGGCCCGGGCGAGCAGTACTTC. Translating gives CASSQGGPGEQYF.

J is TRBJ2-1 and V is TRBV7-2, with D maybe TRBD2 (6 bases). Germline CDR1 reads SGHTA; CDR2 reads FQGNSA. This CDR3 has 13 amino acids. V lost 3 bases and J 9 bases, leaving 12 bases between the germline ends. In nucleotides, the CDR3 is TGTGCCAGCAGCTTTGGAGGGGTGGGTGAGCAGTTCTTC. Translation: CASSFGGVGEQFF.

The CDR3 spells CASSLGALGDTQYF. The CDR3 bases are TGCGCCAGCAGCTTGGGGGCTTTGGGAGATACGCAGTATTTT. The rearrangement joins TRBV5-1 to TRBJ2-3; D call uncertain. V lost 0 bases and J lost 5, with 10 bases in between. The CDR3 contains 14 residues. Germline CDR1 reads SGHRS; CDR2 reads YFSETQ.

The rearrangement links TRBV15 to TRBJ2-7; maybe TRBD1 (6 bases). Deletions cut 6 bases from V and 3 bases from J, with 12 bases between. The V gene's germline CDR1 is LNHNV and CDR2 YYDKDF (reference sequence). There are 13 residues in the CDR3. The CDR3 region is CATRQGYDYEQYF. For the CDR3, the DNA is TGTGCCACCAGACAGGGATACGACTACGAGCAGTACTTC.

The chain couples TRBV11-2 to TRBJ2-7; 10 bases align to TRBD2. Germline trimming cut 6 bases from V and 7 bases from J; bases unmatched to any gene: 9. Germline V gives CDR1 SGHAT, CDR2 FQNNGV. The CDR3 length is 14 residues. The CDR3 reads CASRSIAGGREQYF. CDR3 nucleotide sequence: TGTGCCAGCAGATCGATAGCGGGAGGAAGGGAGCAGTACTTC.

In DNA form, the CDR3 reads TGTGCTAGTGGTGCGGGAGGGACTAGCACAGATACGCAGTATTTT. This gives the protein CASGAGGTSTDTQYF. The chain employs TRBV12-5 and TRBJ2-3; 9 positions agree with TRBD2. The CDR3 runs to 15 residues. In germline, CDR1 is LGHNT, CDR2 FRNRAP. Trimming cost V 5 bases and J 0 bases; bases outside gene matches: 3.

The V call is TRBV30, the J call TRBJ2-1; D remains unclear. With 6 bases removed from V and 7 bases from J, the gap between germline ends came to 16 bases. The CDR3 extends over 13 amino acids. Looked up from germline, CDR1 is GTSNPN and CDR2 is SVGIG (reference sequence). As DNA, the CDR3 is TGTGCCTGCCCGTCTAGTCGCTCTAATGAGCAGTTCTTC. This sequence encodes CACPSSRSNEQFF.

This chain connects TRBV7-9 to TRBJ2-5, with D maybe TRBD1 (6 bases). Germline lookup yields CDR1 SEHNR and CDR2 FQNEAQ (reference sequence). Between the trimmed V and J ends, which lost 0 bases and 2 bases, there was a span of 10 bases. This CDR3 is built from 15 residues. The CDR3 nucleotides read TGTGCCAGCAGCTTAGCGAGAGGACAGCAAGAGACCCAGTACTTC. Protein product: CASSLARGQQETQYF.

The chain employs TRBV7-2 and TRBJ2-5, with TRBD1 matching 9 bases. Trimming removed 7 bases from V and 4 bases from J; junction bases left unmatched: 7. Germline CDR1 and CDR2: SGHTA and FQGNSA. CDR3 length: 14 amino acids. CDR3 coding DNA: TGTGCCAGCACTCAAGACAGGGGGAGAGAGACCCAGTACTTC. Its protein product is CASTQDRGRETQYF.

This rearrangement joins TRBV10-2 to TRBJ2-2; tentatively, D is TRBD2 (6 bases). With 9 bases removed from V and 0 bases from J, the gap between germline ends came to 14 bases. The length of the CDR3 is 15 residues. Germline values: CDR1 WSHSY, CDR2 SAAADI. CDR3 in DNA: TGCGCCAGTACCAGCGGGCAATCGAACACCGGGGAGCTGTTTTTT. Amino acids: CASTSGQSNTGELFF.

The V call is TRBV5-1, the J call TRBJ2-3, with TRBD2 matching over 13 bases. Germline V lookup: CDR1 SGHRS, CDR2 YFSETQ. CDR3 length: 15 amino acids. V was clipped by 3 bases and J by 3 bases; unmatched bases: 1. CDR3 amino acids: CASSSGLAGTDTQYF. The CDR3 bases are TGCGCCAGCAGCTCGGGACTAGCGGGAACAGATACGCAGTATTTT.

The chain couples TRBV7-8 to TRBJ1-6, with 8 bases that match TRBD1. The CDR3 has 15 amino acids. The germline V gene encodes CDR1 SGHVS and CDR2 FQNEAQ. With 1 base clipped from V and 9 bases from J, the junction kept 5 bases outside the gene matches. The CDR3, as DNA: TGTGCCAGCAGCTTAGTAGGACAGGGTGGTTCACCCCTCCACTTT. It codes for CASSLVGQGGSPLHF.